This TCR beta chain originates from a study of OX40 agonist ivuxolimab in advanced cancers. The protocol was immunoSEQ multiplex PCR, while the TCRdb copy is restricted to in-frame clones and leaves out a portion. Of around 38,000 clones listed, about 78% are singletons. With 4 bases removed from V and 1 base from J, the gap between germline ends came to 11 bases. The germline CDR1 and CDR2 sequences are MNHEY and SMNVEV (reference sequence). The CDR3 sequence is 16 residues long. This material consisted of CD4+ or CD8+ T cells sorted from blood, taken in a trial of the OX40 agonist ivuxolimab. This sequence originates from an adult with an advanced solid tumor such as melanoma, head and neck, liver or kidney cancer. J is TRBJ2-6 and V is TRBV27; D unclear. The CDR3, as DNA: TGTGCCAGCAGTTCCCCCCGGGTGTCTGGGGCCAACGTCCTGACTTTC. It specifies CASSSPRVSGANVLTF.